This T cell receptor beta chain stems from a study of cytotoxic CD8 clonotypes in ibrutinib-treated CLL. TCRdb's table, derived via immunoSEQ multiplex PCR, lists solely in-frame clones and lacks some. The sample includes about 25,000 clones, 69% seen only once; the top ten take 51%. Broader study findings: Samples were collected at differing times from sustained-remission and progressing patients.

The CDR3 runs 16 residues. Per the germline V gene, CDR1 is LGHNA and CDR2 is YSLEER. Trimming stripped 0 bases from V and 5 bases from J, with 16 bases between. This clone was seen at least ten times. Its antigen remains unidentified. The sequence derives from a human donor with chronic lymphocytic leukemia. Sequenced here: PBMCs, sampled at disease progression, from a patient treated with ibrutinib. V usage is TRBV4-3 and J usage is TRBJ1-1; D perhaps matches TRBD1 (5 bases). The CDR3 DNA reads as TGCGCCAGCAGCCAAGAACTGCTACGAAGGGGAACTGAAGCTTTCTTT. Translated, it gives CASSQELLRRGTEAFF.